The T cell receptor (beta chain) under discussion was sequenced for a study of blood T cells in healthy people across ages. With 3 bases clipped from V and 18 bases from J, the junction kept 11 bases outside the gene matches. The CDR3 runs 14 residues. From germline, CDR1 is MDHEN and CDR2 SYDVKM. Sample-barcoded 5' priming and a J-beta primer mix drove a second PCR of 7 to 11 cycles. One entry per CDR3 protein, called by TCRdb with MiXCR from the 5' RACE reads. The table has about 680,000 distinct CDR3 sequences, around 49% seen once. This clonotype was recorded once. This chain uses TRBV28 with TRBJ2-6, with TRBD1 identical over 10 bases. Source material: blood. This clonotype originated in a woman aged 55-75 years in good health. In DNA, the CDR3 is TGTGCCAGCAGTTTGGAAGGGACAGGGGCCTTCGCGACTTTC. Protein: CASSLEGTGAFATF.